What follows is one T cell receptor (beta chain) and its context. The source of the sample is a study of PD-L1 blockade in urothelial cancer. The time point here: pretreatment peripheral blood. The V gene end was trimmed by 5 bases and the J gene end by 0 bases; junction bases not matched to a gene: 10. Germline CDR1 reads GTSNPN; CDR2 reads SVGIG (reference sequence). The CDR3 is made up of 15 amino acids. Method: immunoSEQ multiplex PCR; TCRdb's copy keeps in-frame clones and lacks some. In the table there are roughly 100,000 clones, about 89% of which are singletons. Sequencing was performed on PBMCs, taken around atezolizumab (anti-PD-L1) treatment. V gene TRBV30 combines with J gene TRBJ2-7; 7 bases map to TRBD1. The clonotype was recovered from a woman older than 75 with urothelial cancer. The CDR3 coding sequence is TGTGCCTGGTGGGGAAAAGGGGACAGCTCCTACGAGCAGTACTTC. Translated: CAWWGKGDSSYEQYF.